Shown below are 25 T cell receptor beta chains from a single sample sequenced in a study of T cell repertoires in ileal Crohn's disease. The repertoire was sequenced with immunoSEQ multiplex PCR; TCRdb's copy has only in-frame clones and lacks some. Here the sample spans around 6,000 clones, 70% to 80% being singletons. As for time point: inflamed ileum from the surgical specimen. Sequencing used ileal tissue. The receptors were sampled from an adult with Crohn's disease.

V and J are TRBV25-1 and TRBJ1-3; unclear D gene. This CDR3 contains 17 residues. V gave up 1 base and J gave up 2 bases, with 15 bases separating them. Germline V gene lookup returns CDR1 MGHDK and CDR2 SYGVNS. CDR3 region: CASSEFRTGGPGNTIYF. CDR3 DNA: TGTGCCAGCAGTGAATTCCGGACGGGCGGCCCTGGAAACACCATATATTTT.

This clone is termed medium-sized. Sequence at one end of the junction differs from germline and may be a read error. The V and J genes are TRBV19 and TRBJ1-6, with D possibly matching TRBD1 (5 bases). The CDR3 consists of 15 residues. The germline V gene has CDR1 LNHDA and CDR2 SQIVND (reference sequence). The CDR3 coding sequence is TGTGCCAGTAGCATCCGGGACTCCAATAATTCACCCCTCCACTTT. Translating it yields CASSIRDSNNSPLHF.

The genes are TRBV11-3 and TRBJ2-5; D is possibly TRBD2 (5 bases). Deletions cut 0 bases from V and 3 bases from J, with 8 bases between. The CDR3 is 14 amino acids. Germline V gives CDR1 SGHNT, CDR2 YENEEA. The CDR3 DNA reads TGTGCCAGCAGCTTAGACGGGGATAAAGAGACCCAGTACTTC. It encodes CASSLDGDKETQYF.

This chain links TRBV2 with TRBJ2-7; no clear D. This CDR3 comprises 13 residues. Trimming took 7 bases from V and 3 from J, leaving 13 bases between them. The V gene's germline CDR1 is SNHLY and CDR2 FYNNEI. As DNA, the CDR3 is TGTGCCAGCACCTGGAGAGTGAACTACGAGCAGTACTTC. Translating it yields CASTWRVNYEQYF.

The V call is TRBV19, the J call TRBJ2-1; D may be TRBD1 or TRBD2 (5 bases each). Trimming stripped 4 bases from V and 8 bases from J, with 15 bases between. The CDR3 totals 14 residues. Germline V lookup: CDR1 LNHDA, CDR2 SQIVND (reference sequence). The DNA for the CDR3 is TGTGCCAGTAGTACCGGGACGTCTGGTTATGAGCAGTTCTTC. Translated: CASSTGTSGYEQFF.

This chain links TRBV7-8 with TRBJ2-5, with D tentatively TRBD2 (6 bases). The CDR3 is made up of 14 amino acids. Germline V gives CDR1 SGHVS, CDR2 FQNEAQ. Trimming took off 1 base at V and 5 bases at J, with 11 bases between the two ends. Here the CDR3 DNA reads TGTGCCAGCAGCTTAGTTGGAGGGTTGGAGACCCAGTACTTC. It encodes CASSLVGGLETQYF.

The chain is built from TRBV11-2 and TRBJ1-1; D gene unclear. The CDR3 sequence is 12 residues long. Germline V gene lookup returns CDR1 SGHAT and CDR2 FQNNGV. V was shortened by 6 bases and J by 1 base, with 6 bases between the two germline ends. CDR3 coding DNA: TGTGCCAGCAGGAGGGAGAACACTGAAGCTTTCTTT. Translated, it gives CASRRENTEAFF.

V is TRBV7-3 and J is TRBJ2-3, with TRBD2 identical over 8 bases. CDR1 is SGHTA and CDR2 is FQGTGA in the germline V gene. CDR3 size: 13 residues. The trim removed 5 bases at V and 12 bases at J, leaving 10 bases unmatched. The CDR3 coding sequence is TGTGCCAGCAGCGCCGCGGGAGCGGGGGTCCAGTATTTT. Translating it yields CASSAAGAGVQYF.

In this sample, this clone turned up a few times. The J gene is TRBJ2-1, the V gene TRBV19; TRBD1 matches at 8 bases. This CDR3 has 14 amino acids. In germline, CDR1 is LNHDA, CDR2 SQIVND (reference sequence). V trimming: 5 bases; J trimming: 9 bases; junction bases outside the gene matches: 9. CDR3 protein: CASSGQGAGSEQFF. The CDR3 DNA reads TGTGCCAGTAGTGGACAGGGCGCTGGGAGTGAGCAGTTCTTC. Looking up the rest from reference TRBV19 and TRBJ2-1 gives the full variable domain: DGGITQSPKYLFRKEGQNVTLSCEQNLNHDAMYWYRQDPGQGLRLIYYSQIVNDFQKGDIAEGYSVSREKKESFPLTVTSAQKNPTAFYLCASSGQGAGSEQFFGPGTRLTVL.

This clone was seen only once. The chain links TRBV19 to TRBJ2-1; possibly TRBD1 for D (5 bases). The CDR3 sequence is 17 residues long. Germline V gene data show CDR1 as LNHDA and CDR2 as SQIVND (reference sequence). V lost 4 bases to trimming and J lost 9 bases, with 25 bases between them. Here the CDR3 reads CASSSLSPRRVSSEQFF. CDR3 bases: TGTGCCAGTAGTAGTCTATCCCCCCGCAGGGTCAGCAGTGAGCAGTTCTTC. The full variable domain, with the rest looked up from reference TRBV19 and TRBJ2-1, is DGGITQSPKYLFRKEGQNVTLSCEQNLNHDAMYWYRQDPGQGLRLIYYSQIVNDFQKGDIAEGYSVSREKKESFPLTVTSAQKNPTAFYLCASSSLSPRRVSSEQFFGPGTRLTVL.

V and J are TRBV5-6 and TRBJ2-2, with 9 positions matching TRBD2. CDR1 and CDR2 from the germline V gene are SGHDT and YYEEEE. Trimming took 0 bases from V and 6 from J; bases not matched to a gene: 9. CDR3 size: 17 residues. CDR3 in amino acids: CASSLAIRGGDSGELFF. The CDR3 region has the DNA TGTGCCAGCAGCTTGGCGATTCGCGGGGGGGACTCCGGGGAGCTGTTTTTT.

CDR3 region: CASSPPGGGTEAFF. Here the CDR3 DNA reads TGTGCCAGCAGCCCGCCGGGAGGAGGCACTGAAGCTTTCTTT. The chain has TRBV6-5 and TRBJ1-1; D gene ambiguous. The CDR3 contains 14 residues. CDR1 and CDR2 (germline): MNHEY, SVGAGI. The V end was cut by 6 bases, the J end by 4 bases, with 15 bases between.

This clone occurred a few times. The chain couples TRBV5-5 to TRBJ1-1; D unresolved. Trimming shortened V by 1 base and J by 3 bases, and 10 bases separated the two germline ends. The CDR3 is 14 amino acids. CDR1 SGHKS and CDR2 YYEKEE come from the germline V gene (reference sequence). DNA for the CDR3: TGTGCCAGCAGCTTGCGGGTTTTGGACACTGAAGCTTTCTTT. It yields the protein CASSLRVLDTEAFF.

This clone was picked up a small number of times. This CDR3 is CASSPGQSTGELFF. In DNA, the CDR3 is TGTGCCAGCAGCCCGGGACAGAGCACCGGGGAGCTGTTTTTT. The chain joins TRBV2 to TRBJ2-2; TRBD1 aligns across 7 bases. The CDR3 runs to 14 residues. Germline assignment: CDR1 SNHLY and CDR2 FYNNEI. With V trimmed by 6 bases and J by 4 bases, 5 bases remained unmatched.

V is TRBV7-2 and J is TRBJ1-1; 8 bases fit TRBD1. In germline, CDR1 is SGHTA, CDR2 FQGNSA. The V segment lost 1 base and the J segment 1 base; nucleotides outside the gene matches: 8. The CDR3 is 17 residues long. CDR3 region: CASSLGAGTGGNTEAFF. The DNA for the CDR3 is TGTGCCAGCAGCTTAGGAGCCGGGACAGGCGGGAACACTGAAGCTTTCTTT.

The chain combines TRBV6-5 with TRBJ1-2; 7 nucleotides match TRBD1. This CDR3 comprises 13 residues. Germline V lookup: CDR1 MNHEY, CDR2 SVGAGI. The V gene end was trimmed by 1 base and the J gene end by 7 bases; junction bases not matched to a gene: 3. The chain's CDR3 is CASSYFRGGGYTF. The DNA of the CDR3 is TGTGCCAGCAGTTACTTCAGGGGGGGTGGCTACACCTTC.

V is TRBV10-3 and J is TRBJ2-5, with 8 bases that match TRBD1. The CDR3 sequence is 15 residues long. The V gene end was trimmed by 2 bases and the J gene end by 5 bases; junction bases not matched to a gene: 7. Germline loops: CDR1 ENHRY, CDR2 SYGVKD. The CDR3 region is CAISESTGGRETQYF. CDR3 DNA: TGTGCCATCAGTGAGAGTACAGGGGGGCGGGAGACCCAGTACTTC.

This sequence joins TRBV6-1 and TRBJ1-1; D not certain. The CDR3 spans 14 residues. The V and J ends lost 6 bases and 2 bases respectively, with 13 bases between them. The germline V gene has CDR1 MNHNS and CDR2 SASEGT. CDR3 residues: CASRAGDRNTEAFF. DNA for the CDR3: TGTGCCAGCAGGGCGGGAGACCGAAACACTGAAGCTTTCTTT.

This clone was observed once. The chain joins TRBV5-5 to TRBJ2-1, with 11 nucleotides matching TRBD2. The CDR3 spans 16 residues. CDR1 is SGHKS, CDR2 YYEKEE, per germline (reference sequence). Trimming took 2 bases from V and 9 from J; bases not matched to a gene: 10. The CDR3 is CASSLVFSGGAFEQFF. CDR3 sequence (DNA): TGTGCCAGCAGCTTAGTATTTAGCGGGGGGGCTTTTGAGCAGTTCTTC.

The gene calls are TRBV7-9 and TRBJ1-1, with 8 nucleotides matching TRBD1. This CDR3 comprises 15 residues. Germline CDR1 reads SEHNR; CDR2 reads FQNEAQ (reference sequence). The junction had 1 base not matched to a gene; V was cut back by 1 base and J by 0 bases. CDR3 DNA: TGTGCCAGCAGCTTAGGGACAGGGATGAACACTGAAGCTTTCTTT. This gives the protein CASSLGTGMNTEAFF.

The chain has TRBV30 and TRBJ2-4; D uncertain. CDR3 size: 14 residues. The V end lost 1 base, the J end lost 1 base, and 8 bases lay between the germline ends. Germline V lookup: CDR1 GTSNPN, CDR2 SVGIG (reference sequence). The CDR3 coding sequence is TGTGCCTGGAGTGACCTGGTGGCCAAAAACATTCAGTACTTC. This sequence encodes CAWSDLVAKNIQYF.

The rearrangement uses TRBV7-2 and TRBJ1-4, with D hard to call. This CDR3 has 13 amino acids. V lost 5 bases and J lost 8, with 12 bases in between. In germline, CDR1 is SGHTA, CDR2 FQGNSA. The CDR3 DNA follows: TGTGCCAGCAGCCCCGGAGTTGGAGAAAAACTGTTTTTT. As protein: CASSPGVGEKLFF.

The genes are TRBV5-1 and TRBJ1-2, with 8 bases identical to TRBD1. With 5 bases clipped from V and 8 bases from J, the junction kept 8 bases outside the gene matches. Looked up from germline, CDR1 is SGHRS and CDR2 is YFSETQ. CDR3 length equals 13 residues. This chain's CDR3 is CASSPMTGAGYTF. The CDR3 DNA is TGCGCCAGCAGTCCCATGACAGGGGCCGGCTACACCTTC.

This clone has a single count. This rearrangement joins TRBV2 to TRBJ2-1; D is unresolved. The CDR3 is 13 amino acids. Trimming shortened V by 4 bases and J by 7 bases, and 11 bases separated the two germline ends. Germline V CDR1 and CDR2: SNHLY, FYNNEI. CDR3 sequence: CASSVSRSNEQFF. The CDR3 DNA sequence: TGTGCCAGCAGTGTCTCACGGTCGAATGAGCAGTTCTTC.

The rearrangement uses TRBV7-9 and TRBJ2-7; 8 positions match TRBD2. CDR1 is SEHNR, CDR2 FQNEAQ, per germline (reference sequence). The CDR3 runs to 13 residues. V dropped 5 bases and J dropped 5; count of bases not matched to a gene: 5. CDR3 coding DNA: TGTGCCAGCAGCGAGCGGGGGATCGACGAGCAGTACTTC. Encoded protein: CASSERGIDEQYF.